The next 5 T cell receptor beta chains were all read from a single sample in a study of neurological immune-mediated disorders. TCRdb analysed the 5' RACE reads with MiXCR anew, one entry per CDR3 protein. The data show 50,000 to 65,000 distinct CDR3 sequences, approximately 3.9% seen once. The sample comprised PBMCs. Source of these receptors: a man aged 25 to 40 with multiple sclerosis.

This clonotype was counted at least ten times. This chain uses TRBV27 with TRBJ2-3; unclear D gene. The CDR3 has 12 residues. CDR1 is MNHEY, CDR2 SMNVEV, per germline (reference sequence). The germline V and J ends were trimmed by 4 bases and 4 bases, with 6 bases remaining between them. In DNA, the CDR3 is TGTGCCAGCAGTTCCAGTCCAGATACGCAGTATTTT. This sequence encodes CASSSSPDTQYF.

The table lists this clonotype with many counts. The CDR3 DNA sequence: TGTGCCAGCAGTCCCCGGCGGTGGACAGGGGTGTACTTC. Its translation: CASSPRRWTGVYF. This rearrangement joins TRBV21-1 to TRBJ2-4; TRBD1 reflects the table's D call only, with no check against the DNA. TRBV21-1 corresponds to a pseudogene. The CDR3 covers 13 residues.

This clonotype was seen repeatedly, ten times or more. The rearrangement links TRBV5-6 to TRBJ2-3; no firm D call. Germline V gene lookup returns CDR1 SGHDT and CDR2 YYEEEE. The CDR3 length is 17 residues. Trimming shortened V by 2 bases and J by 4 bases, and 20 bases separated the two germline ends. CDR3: CASSLTDGPKFADTQYF. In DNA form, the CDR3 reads TGTGCCAGCAGCTTAACAGACGGCCCCAAATTTGCAGATACGCAGTATTTT.

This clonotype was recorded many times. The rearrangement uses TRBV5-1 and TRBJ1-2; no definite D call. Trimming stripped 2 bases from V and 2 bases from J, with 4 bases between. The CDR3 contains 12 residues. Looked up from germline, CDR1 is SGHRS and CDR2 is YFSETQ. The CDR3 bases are TGCGCCAGCAGCTTAGGGAACTATGGCTACACCTTC. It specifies CASSLGNYGYTF.

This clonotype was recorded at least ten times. The CDR3: CASSYSGTGSYEQYF. The CDR3 coding sequence is TGTGCCAGCAGTTACTCCGGGACAGGCTCCTACGAGCAGTACTTC. The chain employs TRBV7-6 and TRBJ2-7; 8 bases fit TRBD1. Germline-derived CDR1 and CDR2 are SGHVS and FNYEAQ. The CDR3 is 15 residues long. V was pared by 6 bases and J by 0 bases, with 7 bases of the junction left unmatched.